This T cell receptor (beta chain) was identified during a study of human T cells and chemical hapten exposure. Background on the study: Sensitization employed 2% DPC on about 2 cm by about 2 cm of upper inner arm skin. Mostly female, the patients presented with alopecia areata, totalis or universalis. Broader study findings: No change in TCRs above 1 in 1000 frequency was produced by DPC sensitization.

Ten or more counts support this clonotype. The antigen is not known. Time point indicated: patch test 2, 6 weeks after DPC sensitization. Treatment: therapeutic diphenylcyclopropenone sensitization with weekly scalp DPC. From whole blood left unfractionated, total RNA was extracted. TCRdb processed the RACE reads anew with MiXCR; each CDR3 protein has one entry. The sample yields 75,000 to 100,000 distinct CDR3 sequences, over 7.5% seen once. CDR1 and CDR2 from the germline V gene are MNHEY and SVGEGT. CDR3 size: 20 residues. V lost 2 bases, J lost 0 bases, and 17 bases stayed unmatched. This chain links TRBV6-2 or TRBV6-3 with TRBJ2-3; 7 bases match TRBD2. This TCR derives from a woman in her thirties or forties with alopecia areata. Some clones in this sample may be carry-over from other donors' samples. This material consisted of whole blood, taken in connection with sensitization to the hapten diphenylcyclopropenone (DPC). CDR3 nucleotide sequence: TGTGCCAGCAGTTACCCCTCGCGGGCTAGCGGAGAGATTAGCACAGATACGCAGTATTTT. This encodes CASSYPSRASGEISTDTQYF.